This T cell receptor beta chain appears in the sequencing data of a study of cytomegalovirus exposure and HLA in healthy donors. With 60 Vbeta and 13 Jbeta primers, the PCR was carried out. Clones were read by immunoSEQ multiplex PCR, and TCRdb kept only the in-frame ones, dropping some. Of 150,000 to 200,000 clones in the sample, almost 80% were seen once. This clone appeared once. The antigen is not known. V was trimmed by 2 bases and J by 0 bases, leaving 7 bases between them. This CDR3 has 14 amino acids. Germline lookup yields CDR1 SGHTA and CDR2 FQGNSA. Study results and caveats: The study put 150 to 200 TCR beta chains on its list as cytomegalovirus-associated.

V and J are TRBV7-2 and TRBJ1-1; D possibly corresponds to TRBD1 (5 bases). The sequence was obtained from a middle-aged man in good health and CMV-seropositive. The material sequenced was PBMCs. The CDR3 sequence: CASSLYRMNTEAFF. The DNA for the CDR3 is TGTGCCAGCAGCTTATACAGGATGAACACTGAAGCTTTCTTT.